What follows are 26 T cell receptor beta chains derived from one specimen sequenced in a study of blood T cell repertoires in COVID-19. Sequencing used immunoSEQ multiplex PCR; TCRdb keeps in-frame clones, though not all of them. The sample consists of roughly 380,000 clones, about 80% of them appearing once. The specimen was peripheral blood. The receptors derive from a human donor with acute or convalescent COVID-19. The donor label of this sample is uncertain.

The chain employs TRBV9 and TRBJ2-5, with 8 bases that match TRBD1. Trimming cost V 3 bases and J 4 bases; bases outside gene matches: 8. CDR1 and CDR2 from the germline V gene are SGDLS and YYNGEE. CDR3 length: 15 residues. CDR3 sequence: CASSGEGQARETQYF. CDR3 in DNA: TGTGCCAGCAGCGGCGAGGGACAGGCACGAGAGACCCAGTACTTC.

The V gene is TRBV18, the J gene TRBJ2-1; 8 nucleotides line up with TRBD1. This CDR3 has 14 amino acids. Germline loops: CDR1 KGHSH, CDR2 LQKENI. Trimming took 3 bases from V and 16 from J; bases not matched to a gene: 14. CDR3 loop: CASSPTDRVKVQFF. CDR3 bases: TGTGCCAGCTCACCGACGGACAGGGTAAAGGTCCAATTCTTC.

With respect to this clone: At one end, the junction sequence differs from germline, possibly due to a read error. The CDR3 DNA sequence: TGTGCCAGCAGTTTAGACACGAATAATTCACCCCTCCACTTT. Its translation is CASSLDTNNSPLHF. The chain employs TRBV7-9 and TRBJ1-6; unclear D gene. In germline, CDR1 is SEHNR, CDR2 FQNEAQ (reference sequence). The length of the CDR3 is 14 residues.

V gene TRBV6-5 combines with J gene TRBJ1-1; D perhaps matches TRBD1 (5 bases). Trimming shortened V by 6 bases and J by 1 base, and 15 bases separated the two germline ends. Germline loops: CDR1 MNHEY, CDR2 SVGAGI. The CDR3 has 15 amino acids. This CDR3 reads CASRNGGRGNTEAFF. CDR3 DNA: TGTGCCAGCAGAAACGGTGGGAGGGGGAACACTGAAGCTTTCTTT.

The V and J genes are TRBV19 and TRBJ2-1, with 7 bases that match TRBD2. The CDR3 extends over 16 amino acids. Germline CDR1 and CDR2: LNHDA and SQIVND (reference sequence). The V segment lost 8 bases and the J segment 0 bases; nucleotides outside the gene matches: 10. CDR3 protein: CASSPRGGSSYNEQFF. DNA for the CDR3: TGTGCCAGTTCCCCCCGGGGAGGGAGCTCCTACAATGAGCAGTTCTTC.

V is TRBV10-3 and J is TRBJ2-7, with D possibly being TRBD2 (6 bases). The germline V gene has CDR1 ENHRY and CDR2 SYGVKD. The CDR3 is 11 amino acids. Trimming pared 2 bases from V and 7 bases from J, leaving 6 bases between. The CDR3 loop is CAISEREEQYF. In nucleotides, the CDR3 is TGTGCCATCAGTGAGCGGGAGGAGCAGTACTTC.

The chain has TRBV7-9 and TRBJ1-1, with TRBD1 matching over 11 bases. The CDR3 length is 14 residues. After removal of 5 bases from V and 5 bases from J, the junction contained 4 bases not matched to a gene. Germline-derived CDR1 and CDR2 are SEHNR and FQNEAQ (reference sequence). The CDR3, as DNA: TGTGCCAGCAGCCCCGGGACAGGGGGGACTGAAGCTTTCTTT. Translation gives CASSPGTGGTEAFF.

The V gene is TRBV19, the J gene TRBJ1-4, with unresolved D. The CDR3 consists of 14 residues. Between the trimmed V and J ends, which lost 6 bases and 11 bases, there was a span of 19 bases. Germline V gene lookup returns CDR1 LNHDA and CDR2 SQIVND (reference sequence). The CDR3 region has the DNA TGTGCCAGTAGCTCTAGCCCGGATCGGGCGAAACTGTTTTTT. As protein: CASSSSPDRAKLFF.

The rearrangement links TRBV7-9 to TRBJ1-2, with 10 bases identical to TRBD1. The V gene's germline CDR1 is SEHNR and CDR2 FQNEAQ (reference sequence). This CDR3 comprises 17 residues. The junction had 10 bases not matched to a gene; V was cut back by 4 bases and J by 2 bases. The CDR3 DNA is TGTGCCAGCAGCTCGAACCGGGACAGGGGATTAAACTATGGCTACACCTTC. Encoded protein: CASSSNRDRGLNYGYTF.

Here the CDR3 reads CASSLISGVYSYNEQFF. Written as DNA, the CDR3 is TGTGCCAGCAGTCTTATTAGCGGGGTCTACTCCTACAATGAGCAGTTCTTC. The chain joins TRBV28 to TRBJ2-1; 8 bases agree with TRBD2. Germline CDR1 reads MDHEN; CDR2 reads SYDVKM. Losses at the gene ends were 5 bases for V and 0 bases for J; bases not matched to a gene: 9. The CDR3 loop spans 17 amino acids.

The chain carries TRBV4-1 and TRBJ1-5; D possibly corresponds to TRBD1 (5 bases). The CDR3 is made up of 15 amino acids. Trimming cost V 5 bases and J 4 bases, with 15 bases left between them. CDR1 and CDR2 (germline): MGHRA, YSYEKL. DNA of the CDR3: TGCGCCAGCAGCGACGGGACTCCGGGGAATCAGCCCCAGCATTTT. The encoded protein is CASSDGTPGNQPQHF.

Many counts were recorded for this clone. The V gene is TRBV6-5, the J gene TRBJ2-7; D is unclear. This CDR3 has 12 residues. The V end lost 8 bases, the J end lost 1 base, and 9 bases lay between the germline ends. CDR1 is MNHEY and CDR2 is SVGAGI in the germline V gene. CDR3 bases: TGTGCCAGCGCACACGATTCCTACGAGCAGTACTTC. It is translated as CASAHDSYEQYF.

The chain recombines TRBV5-1 with TRBJ2-3; weak D call: TRBD2 (5 bases). From germline, CDR1 is SGHRS and CDR2 YFSETQ. Trimming cost V 4 bases and J 0 bases, with 15 bases left between them. The CDR3 is 16 amino acids. CDR3 DNA sequence: TGCGCCAGCAGCACGAGGGCGACTATTAGCACAGATACGCAGTATTTT. Amino acids: CASSTRATISTDTQYF.

The chain links TRBV27 to TRBJ1-1; no definite D call. In germline, CDR1 is MNHEY, CDR2 SMNVEV (reference sequence). The CDR3 runs to 12 residues. V shed 10 bases and J shed 0 bases, with 9 bases lying between them. CDR3 sequence: CATPLLNTEAFF. For the CDR3, the DNA is TGTGCCACCCCTCTCCTGAACACTGAAGCTTTCTTT.

V gene TRBV5-5 combines with J gene TRBJ1-6; the D is unclear. The germline V gene has CDR1 SGHKS and CDR2 YYEKEE (reference sequence). The CDR3 totals 15 residues. Trimming pared 5 bases from V and 0 bases from J, leaving 9 bases between. This CDR3 reads CASSKRASYNSPLHF. The CDR3 region has the DNA TGTGCCAGCAGTAAGAGAGCCTCCTATAATTCACCCCTCCACTTT.

The CDR3 sequence is CASSSQGQGVGELFF. CDR3 DNA: TGCGCCAGCAGCTCCCAGGGGCAGGGCGTCGGGGAGCTGTTTTTT. The chain links TRBV5-1 to TRBJ2-2, with a possible D match to TRBD1 (6 bases). The V gene lost 3 bases and the J gene lost 7 bases, with 16 bases spanning the gap. The CDR3 length is 15 residues. From germline, CDR1 is SGHRS and CDR2 YFSETQ.

The CDR3 protein is CASSDGGGSAYGYTF. CDR3 DNA: TGCGCCAGCAGTGACGGAGGTGGCAGCGCGTATGGCTACACCTTC. The chain carries TRBV10-2 and TRBJ1-2; D ambiguous. Trimming removed 3 bases at V and 5 bases at J, with 16 bases between. The CDR3 has 15 amino acids. From germline, CDR1 is WSHSY and CDR2 SAAADI.

The chain combines TRBV5-1 with TRBJ2-7, with a tentative D call TRBD1 (5 bases). Trimming cost V 2 bases and J 4 bases, with 10 bases left between them. The CDR3 sequence is 13 residues long. Per the germline V gene, CDR1 is SGHRS and CDR2 is YFSETQ. CDR3 loop: CASSFPRQYEQYF. The CDR3 nucleotides read TGCGCCAGCAGCTTCCCGAGACAGTACGAGCAGTACTTC.

This chain joins TRBV7-2 and TRBJ1-5; D remains unclear. The germline gives CDR1 SGHTA, CDR2 FQGNSA. Trimming took off 1 base at V and 0 bases at J, with 10 bases between the two ends. CDR3 length equals 16 residues. Written as DNA, the CDR3 is TGTGCCAGCAGCTTAGAGGGAGCCAATAGCAATCAGCCCCAGCATTTT. Translated, it gives CASSLEGANSNQPQHF.

The chain couples TRBV18 to TRBJ1-2, with TRBD1 as a possible D gene (6 bases). The CDR3 totals 16 residues. Deletions cut 3 bases from V and 0 bases from J, with 14 bases between. Germline loops: CDR1 KGHSH, CDR2 LQKENI. The CDR3 coding sequence is TGTGCCAGCTCACCGATACAGGGTACCGCTAACTATGGCTACACCTTC. Protein product: CASSPIQGTANYGYTF. The full variable domain, its missing parts supplied by reference TRBV18 and TRBJ1-2, is NAGVMQNPRHLVRRRGQEARLRCSPMKGHSHVYWYRQLPEEGLKFMVYLQKENIIDESGMPKERFSAEFPKEGPSILRIQQVVRGDSAAYFCASSPIQGTANYGYTFGSGTRLTVV.

The chain uses TRBV5-6 and TRBJ2-1; tentatively, D is TRBD1 (5 bases). CDR3 length: 16 residues. V was shortened by 2 bases and J by 4 bases, with 16 bases between the two germline ends. CDR1 is SGHDT and CDR2 is YYEEEE in the germline V gene. Written as DNA, the CDR3 is TGTGCCAGCAGCTTTTTCTTGGGGCAGCTTTACAATGAGCAGTTCTTC. Its protein is CASSFFLGQLYNEQFF.

This clone was seen a handful of times. The rearrangement links TRBV5-5 to TRBJ1-2; D unclear. CDR3 length: 13 amino acids. Trimming removed 4 bases at V and 1 base at J, with 8 bases between. The germline V gene has CDR1 SGHKS and CDR2 YYEKEE (reference sequence). The CDR3 loop is CASSITDNYGYTF. The DNA of the CDR3 is TGTGCCAGCAGCATTACAGATAACTATGGCTACACCTTC.

The chain combines TRBV6-5 with TRBJ1-2; 8 bases are shared with TRBD1. Trimming removed 7 bases from V and 5 bases from J; junction bases left unmatched: 6. The V gene's germline CDR1 is MNHEY and CDR2 SVGAGI. The CDR3 has 13 amino acids. The CDR3 here is CASNGQGGYGYTF. The CDR3 nucleotides read TGTGCCAGCAACGGACAGGGCGGGTATGGCTACACCTTC.

The chain employs TRBV12-3 or TRBV12-4 and TRBJ1-2; D is ambiguous. The CDR3 extends over 12 amino acids. V lost 7 bases and J lost 4, with 10 bases in between. This chain's CDR3 is CASTVSSYGYTF. The CDR3 DNA is TGTGCCAGCACCGTATCTAGCTATGGCTACACCTTC.

The rearrangement joins TRBV7-9 to TRBJ2-1; a weak D match, TRBD2 (6 bases). CDR1 and CDR2 from the germline V gene are SEHNR and FQNEAQ (reference sequence). V lost 4 bases and J lost 8, with 18 bases in between. The CDR3 length is 15 residues. The CDR3 loop reads CASSSGTVPVDEQFF. The CDR3 coding sequence is TGTGCCAGCAGCTCTGGGACTGTACCCGTCGATGAGCAGTTCTTC.

This clone was picked up a small number of times. The V call is TRBV9, the J call TRBJ2-5, with 11 bases lining up with TRBD2. The ends lost 2 bases at V and 2 bases at J; junction bases unmatched: 5. CDR3 length: 16 residues. Germline V gene data show CDR1 as SGDLS and CDR2 as YYNGEE. The CDR3 region is CASSVLAGGIQETQYF. In DNA, the CDR3 is TGTGCCAGCAGCGTTCTAGCGGGAGGAATTCAAGAGACCCAGTACTTC.